This T cell receptor beta chain comes out of a study of T cell changes during pregnancy in multiple sclerosis. Assay used: immunoSEQ multiplex PCR; TCRdb lists only in-frame clones, some missing. Here the sample spans some 39,000 clones, approximately 89% being singletons. The CDR3 contains 16 residues. Germline V gives CDR1 LNHNV, CDR2 YYDKDF (reference sequence). With 5 bases removed from V and 4 bases from J, the gap between germline ends came to 18 bases. V gene TRBV15 combines with J gene TRBJ2-1; D may be TRBD2 (6 bases). The sequences come from CD4+ T cells from peripheral blood mononuclear cells, collected in the second trimester of pregnancy. The clonotype originates from a female donor in good health, enrolled as a control in a pregnancy study. The CDR3 nucleotides read TGTGCCACCAGCTTACCTGGGGGAGGACGATACAATGAGCAGTTCTTC. Its protein product is CATSLPGGGRYNEQFF.